The present TCR beta chain was sequenced within a study of CD8 T cells in ankylosing spondylitis. Findings and caveats of the study: Disease-associated clones were reportedly significantly overrepresented in matched ankylosing spondylitis synovial fluid. Past research had described some motif variants in reactive arthritis synovial fluid and blood. Clones linked to disease, bearing a CD8+ phenotype, were relatively rare in peripheral blood. Blood from ankylosing spondylitis patients appeared to carry a characteristic roughly 8-variant TCR beta motif.

This clonotype was observed at least ten times. Antigen specificity is unknown. Trimming removed 6 bases from V and 10 bases from J; junction bases left unmatched: 11. This CDR3 is built from 15 residues. Library preparation for TCR beta used quantitative 5'-RACE with molecular barcodes. TCRdb processed the 5' RACE reads anew with MiXCR; each CDR3 protein has one entry. This sample has hundreds of thousands of distinct CDR3 sequences, with approximately 10% found just once. The V gene is TRBV12-3 or TRBV12-4, the J gene TRBJ1-6, with 8 bases fitting TRBD1. The receptor's source is a male donor with ankylosing spondylitis. The sequenced material came from blood, either unsorted or a sorted T cell fraction (not recorded which). The CDR3 nucleotides are TGTGCCAGCAGCTCCCAGGGGGCGCGGTACTCACCCCTCCACTTT. Protein: CASSSQGARYSPLHF.